This TCR beta chain was obtained from a study of OX40 agonist ivuxolimab in advanced cancers. About the study as a whole: Ivuxolimab, which targeted the costimulatory receptor OX40 (CD134), was an agonistic, fully human IgG2 monoclonal antibody. The point of sequencing TCRbeta in the periphery was to test whether ivuxolimab changed TCR sequence diversity and drove clonal T-cell expansion. Among the 50 to 55 dose-escalation patients, around 20 had hepatocellular carcinoma, 15 or so melanoma, 9 renal cell carcinoma and 9 head and neck cancer. Intravenous ivuxolimab was administered to patients every 2 weeks at six dose levels: 0.01, 0.1, 0.3, 1.5, 3 and 10 mg/kg. The paper describes the monotherapy dose-escalation part (N ≈ 52 patients) of the phase I trial of ivuxolimab. Prior anti-PD-1, anti-PD-L1 or anti-CTLA-4 therapy was permitted, and approximately 40% of dose-escalation patients had received checkpoint inhibitors. Partial responses occurred in three dose-escalation patients, of whom one had hepatocellular carcinoma and two had cutaneous melanoma. The dose-escalation cohort was 82.7% male with a mean age of about 60 years, ranging from roughly 20 to 80.

The research as a whole found: After ivuxolimab, more expanded clones were found on average in CD8+ T cells than in CD4+ T cells. In partial responders in the 0.1-3.0 mg/kg groups, normalized peripheral clonal expansion was found to be among the lowest, especially among CD8+ T cells. Low levels of normalized T-cell clonal expansion were also seen in some patients who did not respond. At doses from 0.1 to 3.0 mg/kg, clonal expansion was seen in both CD4+ and CD8+ blood T cells between baseline and week 6. Antigen specificity was not determined for the clonally expanded peripheral T cells.

For sequencing of the TCRbeta CDR3 region, genomic DNA was extracted from the sorted cells. TCRbeta CDR3 regions were sequenced using the immunoSEQ Assay. This immuneACCESS table, as held by TCRdb, lists in-frame sequences with V and J called but not all clones. Of the missing ones, under half trace to an unresolved V gene in checked studies; the others have no known cause. The sample table holds 50,000 to 70,000 clones, of which approximately 80% were seen once. The biggest ten clones account for about 4% of the sample. This clone came up once. The antigen this receptor binds is unknown. No base qualities exist here, and no much larger clone lies one base off it. The CDR3 covers 11 residues, taking in both the cysteine and the phenylalanine. The retained sequence is limited to the CDR3, 33 bases, with the frame set at the first base. The germline ends are 9 bases apart after V is trimmed by 2 bases and J by 11 bases. CDR1 and CDR2 are read off the germline V gene as SGHTA and FQGNSA.

Patients with autoimmune disease history or receiving systemic immunosuppression were excluded from the trial. Peripheral blood for TCR sequencing was collected from all dose cohorts at baseline, on cycle 4 day 1, and on cycle 7 day 1. Samples came from an open-label, multicenter, first-in-human phase I dose-escalation trial of ivuxolimab. The trial enrolled adults with locally advanced or metastatic head and neck squamous cell, hepatocellular, melanoma or renal cell carcinoma. Before TCR sequencing, CD4+ T cells and CD8+ T cells from peripheral blood were sorted into separate populations. The source material was CD4+ or CD8+ T cells sorted from blood, sampled in a trial of the OX40 agonist ivuxolimab. This clonotype was sampled from an adult with an advanced solid tumor such as melanoma, head and neck, liver or kidney cancer. The chain joins TRBV7-2 to TRBJ1-1, with the D gene not confidently named. The DNA sequence is as follows: TGTGCCAGCAGCTTACCTGACATGGCTTTCTTT. This gives the protein CASSLPDMAFF. With all but the CDR3 taken from the reference TRBV7-2 and TRBJ1-1 genes, the full variable domain is: GAGVSQSPSNKVTEKGKDVELRCDPISGHTALYWYRQSLGQGLEFLIYFQGNSAPDKSGLPSDRFSAERTGGSVSTLTIQRTQQEDSAVYLCASSLPDMAFFGQGTRLTVV.